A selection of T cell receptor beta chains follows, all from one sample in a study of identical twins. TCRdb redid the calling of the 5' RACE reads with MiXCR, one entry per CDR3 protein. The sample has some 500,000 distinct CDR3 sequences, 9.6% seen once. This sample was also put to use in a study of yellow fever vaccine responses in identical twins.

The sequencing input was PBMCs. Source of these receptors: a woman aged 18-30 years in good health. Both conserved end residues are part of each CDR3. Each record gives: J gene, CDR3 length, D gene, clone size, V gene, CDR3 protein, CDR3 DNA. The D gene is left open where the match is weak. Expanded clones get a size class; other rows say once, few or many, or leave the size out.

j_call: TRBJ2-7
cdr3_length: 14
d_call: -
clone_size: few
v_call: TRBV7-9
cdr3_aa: CASSPDGTPYEQYF
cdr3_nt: TGTGCCAGCAGCCCCGACGGTACTCCTTACGAGCAGTACTTC

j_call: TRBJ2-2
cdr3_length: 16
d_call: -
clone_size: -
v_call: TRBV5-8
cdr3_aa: CASSGGTALNTGELFF
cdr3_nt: TGTGCCAGCAGCGGCGGGACAGCGTTGAACACCGGGGAGCTGTTTTTT

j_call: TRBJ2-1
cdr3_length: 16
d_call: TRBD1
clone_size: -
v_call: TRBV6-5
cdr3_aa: CASSYSGDSSYNEQFF
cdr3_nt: TGTGCCAGCAGTTACTCGGGGGACAGCTCCTACAATGAGCAGTTCTTC

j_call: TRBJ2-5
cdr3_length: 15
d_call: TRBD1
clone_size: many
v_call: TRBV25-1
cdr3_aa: CASSEPGTGQETQYF
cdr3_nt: TGTGCCAGCAGTGAACCCGGGACAGGACAAGAGACCCAGTACTTC

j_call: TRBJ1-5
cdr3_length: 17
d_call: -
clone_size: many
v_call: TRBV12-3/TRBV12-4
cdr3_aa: CASSFLALEASNQPQHF
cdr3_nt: TGTGCCAGCAGTTTTCTCGCTTTGGAAGCTAGCAATCAGCCCCAGCATTTT

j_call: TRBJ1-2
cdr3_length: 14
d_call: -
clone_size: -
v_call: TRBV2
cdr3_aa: CASRPQGTMGGYTF
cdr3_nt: TGTGCCAGCCGGCCCCAAGGAACTATGGGAGGCTACACCTTC

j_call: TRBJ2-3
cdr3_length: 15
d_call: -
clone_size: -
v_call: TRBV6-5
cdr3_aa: CASSLRAGSTDTQYF
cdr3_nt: TGTGCCAGCAGTCTACGGGCGGGCAGCACAGATACGCAGTATTTT

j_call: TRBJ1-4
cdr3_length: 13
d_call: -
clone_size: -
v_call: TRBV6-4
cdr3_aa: CASSDSTNEKLFF
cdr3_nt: TGTGCCAGCAGTGACTCAACCAATGAAAAACTGTTTTTT

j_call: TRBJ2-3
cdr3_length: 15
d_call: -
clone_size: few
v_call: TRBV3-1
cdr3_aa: CASSQGGRTTDTQYF
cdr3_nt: TGTGCCAGCAGCCAAGGGGGGCGCACCACAGATACGCAGTATTTT

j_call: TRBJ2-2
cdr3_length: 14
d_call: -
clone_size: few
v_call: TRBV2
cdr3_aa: CASKGDANTGELFF
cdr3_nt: TGTGCCAGCAAGGGGGACGCGAACACCGGGGAGCTGTTTTTT

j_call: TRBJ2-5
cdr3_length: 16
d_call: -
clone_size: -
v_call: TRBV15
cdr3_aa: CATSREGGISSQTQYF
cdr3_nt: TGTGCCACCAGCAGAGAGGGTGGGATATCCTCTCAGACCCAGTACTTC

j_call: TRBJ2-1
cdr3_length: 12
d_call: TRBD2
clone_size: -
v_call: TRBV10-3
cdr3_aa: CAISGTSTEQFF
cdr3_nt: TGTGCCATCAGTGGGACTAGCACTGAGCAGTTCTTC

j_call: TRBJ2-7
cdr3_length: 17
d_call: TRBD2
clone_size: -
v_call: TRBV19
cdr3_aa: CASSISPRTSGMYEQYF
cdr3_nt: TGTGCCAGTAGTATCTCGCCGAGGACTAGCGGGATGTACGAGCAGTACTTC

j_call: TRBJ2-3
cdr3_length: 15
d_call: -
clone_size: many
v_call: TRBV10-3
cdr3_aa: CAISVGLSSTDTQYF
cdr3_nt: TGTGCCATCAGTGTGGGACTTTCTAGCACAGATACGCAGTATTTT

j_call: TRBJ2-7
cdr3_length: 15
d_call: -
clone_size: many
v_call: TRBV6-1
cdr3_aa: CATATGGRGSYEQYF
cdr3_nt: TGTGCCACCGCCACTGGCGGCAGGGGATCGTACGAGCAGTACTTC

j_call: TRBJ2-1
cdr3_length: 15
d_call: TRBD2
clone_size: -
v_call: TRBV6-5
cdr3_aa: CASSSPLAGDDEQFF
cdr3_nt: TGTGCCAGCAGTTCCCCCCTAGCGGGTGATGATGAGCAGTTCTTC

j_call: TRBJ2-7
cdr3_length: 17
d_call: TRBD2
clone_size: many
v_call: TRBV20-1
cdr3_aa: CSARASGRAMFSYEQYF
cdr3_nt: TGCAGTGCTAGAGCTAGCGGGAGGGCCATGTTCTCCTACGAGCAGTACTTC

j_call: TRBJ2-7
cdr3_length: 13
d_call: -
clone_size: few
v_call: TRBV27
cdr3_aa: CASSLSGVYEQYF
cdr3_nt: TGTGCCAGCAGTTTGTCGGGGGTATACGAGCAGTACTTC

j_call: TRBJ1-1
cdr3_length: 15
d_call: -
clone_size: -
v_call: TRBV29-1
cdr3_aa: CSVEVQGGRYTEAFF
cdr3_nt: TGCAGCGTTGAGGTACAGGGCGGTAGGTACACTGAAGCTTTCTTT

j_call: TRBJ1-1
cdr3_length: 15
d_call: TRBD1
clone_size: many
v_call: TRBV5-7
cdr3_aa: CASSLLGQGAGEAFF
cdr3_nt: TGTGCCAGCAGCTTGCTAGGGCAGGGGGCTGGTGAAGCTTTCTTT

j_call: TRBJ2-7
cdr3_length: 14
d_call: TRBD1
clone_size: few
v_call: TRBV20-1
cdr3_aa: CSASGDREFYEQYF
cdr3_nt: TGCAGTGCTAGCGGGGACAGGGAATTCTACGAGCAGTACTTC

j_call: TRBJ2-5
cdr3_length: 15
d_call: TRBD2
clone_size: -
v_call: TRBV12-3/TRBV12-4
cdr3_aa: CASSLGGGVQETQYF
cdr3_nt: TGTGCCAGCAGTTTAGGCGGGGGGGTTCAAGAGACCCAGTACTTC

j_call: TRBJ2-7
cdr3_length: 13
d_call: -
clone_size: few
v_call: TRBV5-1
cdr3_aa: CASSSEGLYEQYF
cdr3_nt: TGCGCCAGCAGCTCGGAGGGATTGTACGAGCAGTACTTC

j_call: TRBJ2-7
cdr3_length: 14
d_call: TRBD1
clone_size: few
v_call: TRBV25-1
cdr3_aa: CASRGGQAYYEQYF
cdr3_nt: TGTGCCAGCAGGGGGGGACAGGCCTACTACGAGCAGTACTTC

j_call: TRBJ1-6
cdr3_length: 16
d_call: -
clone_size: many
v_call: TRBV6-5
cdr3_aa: CASSYEWQGLNSPLHF
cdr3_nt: TGTGCCAGCAGTTACGAGTGGCAGGGCTTGAATTCACCCCTCCACTTT

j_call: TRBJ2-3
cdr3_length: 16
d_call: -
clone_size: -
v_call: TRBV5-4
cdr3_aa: CASSLVGRAYTDTQYF
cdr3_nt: TGTGCCAGCAGCTTGGTAGGCAGGGCATACACAGATACGCAGTATTTT

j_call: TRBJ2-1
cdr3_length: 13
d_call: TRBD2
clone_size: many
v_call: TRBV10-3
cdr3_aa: CATGLAGVNEQFF
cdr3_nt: TGTGCCACCGGGCTAGCGGGAGTTAATGAGCAGTTCTTC

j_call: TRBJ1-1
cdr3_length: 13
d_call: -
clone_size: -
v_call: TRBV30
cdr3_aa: CAWNPGKGTEAFF
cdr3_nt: TGTGCCTGGAACCCCGGGAAGGGCACTGAAGCTTTCTTT

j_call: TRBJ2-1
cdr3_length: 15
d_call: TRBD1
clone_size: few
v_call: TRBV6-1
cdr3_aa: CASTPDRTRVNEQFF
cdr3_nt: TGTGCCAGCACCCCGGACAGGACAAGGGTCAATGAGCAGTTCTTC

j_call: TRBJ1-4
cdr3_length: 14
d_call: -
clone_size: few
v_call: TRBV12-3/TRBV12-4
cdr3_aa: CASRIQGPNEKLFF
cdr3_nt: TGTGCCAGCAGAATCCAGGGTCCTAATGAAAAACTGTTTTTT

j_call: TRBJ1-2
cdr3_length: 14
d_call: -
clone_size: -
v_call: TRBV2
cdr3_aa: CASSEIPGGPGYTF
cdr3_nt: TGTGCCAGCAGTGAAATTCCGGGGGGTCCTGGCTACACCTTC

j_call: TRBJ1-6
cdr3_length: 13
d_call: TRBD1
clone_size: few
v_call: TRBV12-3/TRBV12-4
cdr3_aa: CASNGQGNSPLHF
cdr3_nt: TGTGCCAGTAATGGACAGGGTAATTCACCCCTCCACTTT

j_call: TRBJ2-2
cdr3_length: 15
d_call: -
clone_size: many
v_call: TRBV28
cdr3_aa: CATTGLGGSTGELFF
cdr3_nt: TGTGCCACCACGGGGTTGGGTGGGAGCACCGGGGAGCTGTTTTTT

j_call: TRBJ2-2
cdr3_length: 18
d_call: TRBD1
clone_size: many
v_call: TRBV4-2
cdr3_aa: CASSPHPGQGMNTGELFF
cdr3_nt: TGTGCCAGCAGCCCCCATCCTGGACAGGGAATGAACACCGGGGAGCTGTTTTTT

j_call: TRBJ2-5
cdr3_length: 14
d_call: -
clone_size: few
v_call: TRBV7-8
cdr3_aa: CASSLAQSGETQYF
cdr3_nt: TGTGCCAGCAGCTTAGCGCAGTCTGGAGAGACCCAGTACTTC

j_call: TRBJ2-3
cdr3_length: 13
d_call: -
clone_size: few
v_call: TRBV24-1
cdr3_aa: CATSDPSLDTQYF
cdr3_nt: TGTGCCACCAGTGACCCCAGCTTAGATACGCAGTATTTT

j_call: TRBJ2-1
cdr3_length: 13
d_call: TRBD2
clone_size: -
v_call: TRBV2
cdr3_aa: CASRIGGNNEQFF
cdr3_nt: TGTGCCAGCAGGATCGGGGGGAACAATGAGCAGTTCTTC

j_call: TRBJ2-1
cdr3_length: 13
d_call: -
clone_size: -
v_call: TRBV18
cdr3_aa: CASSPIARDEQFF
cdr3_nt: TGTGCCAGCTCACCTATAGCGAGGGATGAGCAGTTCTTC

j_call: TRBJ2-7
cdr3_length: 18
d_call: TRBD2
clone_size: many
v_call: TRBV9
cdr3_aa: CASSVGSSGRALHYEQYF
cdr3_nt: TGTGCCAGCAGCGTAGGTTCTAGCGGGAGGGCCCTTCACTACGAGCAGTACTTC

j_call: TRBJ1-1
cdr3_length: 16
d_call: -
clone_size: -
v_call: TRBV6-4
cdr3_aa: CASSAGPGQLNTEAFF
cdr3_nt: TGTGCCAGCAGCGCGGGTCCCGGACAACTAAACACTGAAGCTTTCTTT

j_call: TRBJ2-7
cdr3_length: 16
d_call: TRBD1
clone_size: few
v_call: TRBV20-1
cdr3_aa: CSARGAGTGIFWEQYF
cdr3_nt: TGCAGTGCTAGAGGGGCCGGGACAGGGATCTTTTGGGAGCAGTACTTC

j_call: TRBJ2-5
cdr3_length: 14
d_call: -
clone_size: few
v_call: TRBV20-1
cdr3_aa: CSARITGIKETQYF
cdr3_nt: TGCAGTGCTAGAATAACAGGGATTAAAGAGACCCAGTACTTC

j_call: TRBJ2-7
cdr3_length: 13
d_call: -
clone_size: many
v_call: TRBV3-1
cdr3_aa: CASSPRTSYEQYF
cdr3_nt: TGTGCCAGCAGCCCTCGGACGTCGTACGAGCAGTACTTC

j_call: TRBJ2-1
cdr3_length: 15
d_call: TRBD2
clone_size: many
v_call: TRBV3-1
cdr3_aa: CASSQDPLAGNEQFF
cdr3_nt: TGTGCCAGCAGCCAAGACCCCTTAGCGGGGAATGAGCAGTTCTTC